This T cell receptor beta chain was identified during a study of control samples from healthy donors and cancer patients. Measured with immunoSEQ multiplex PCR; TCRdb has only the in-frame clones, and not every one. The sample shows more than 95,000 clones, 80% to 95% of them seen only once. V dropped 1 base and J dropped 1; count of bases not matched to a gene: 8. The CDR3 spans 17 residues. CDR1 and CDR2 (germline): SGHNT, YENEEA. Input material: PBMCs. The chain couples TRBV11-3 to TRBJ2-5, with TRBD2 matching over 8 bases. The sequence was obtained from a man older than 75 with head and neck cancer. CDR3 sequence reads: CASSLVWSGSGQETQYF. CDR3 DNA sequence: TGTGCCAGCAGCTTAGTGTGGAGCGGGAGCGGCCAAGAGACCCAGTACTTC.